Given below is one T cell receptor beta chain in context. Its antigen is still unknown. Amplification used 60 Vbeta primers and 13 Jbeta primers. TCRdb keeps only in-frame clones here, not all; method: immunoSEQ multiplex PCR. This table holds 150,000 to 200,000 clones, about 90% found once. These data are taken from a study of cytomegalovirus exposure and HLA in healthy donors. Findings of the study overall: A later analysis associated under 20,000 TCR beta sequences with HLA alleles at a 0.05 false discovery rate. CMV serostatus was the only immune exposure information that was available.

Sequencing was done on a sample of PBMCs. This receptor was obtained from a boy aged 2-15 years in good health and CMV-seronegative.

CDR3 loop: CATSRDAASGGPNEQFF. As DNA, the CDR3 is TGTGCCACCAGCAGAGATGCTGCTAGCGGGGGCCCAAATGAGCAGTTCTTC. The chain is built from TRBV15 and TRBJ2-1; TRBD2 aligns across 10 bases. Losses at the gene ends were 0 bases for V and 7 bases for J; bases not matched to a gene: 9. Per germline, CDR1 LNHNV and CDR2 YYDKDF (reference sequence). This CDR3 region has 17 residues. Filled out from reference TRBV15 and TRBJ2-1, the complete variable domain reads DAMVIQNPRYQVTQFGKPVTLSCSQTLNHNVMYWYQQKSSQAPKLLFHYYDKDFNNEADTPDNFQSRRPNTSFCFLDIRSPGLGDTAMYLCATSRDAASGGPNEQFFGPGTRLTVL.